This T cell receptor (beta chain) was identified during a study of blood T cell repertoires in COVID-19. Study-wide background: COVID-19 samples from acute and convalescent phases originated in the United States, Italy and Spain. In each case, the material was cDNA or gDNA derived from T cells, B-cell-depleted T cells, or PBMCs.

Per the original data handling: Reference gene primer amplification gave estimated nucleated cell counts. The method was immunoSEQ multiplex PCR; TCRdb's version includes in-frame clones alone and lacks a portion of them. V, J and clone size are those of that table, while D and trimming were read from the DNA. Here the sample spans about 140,000 clones, approximately 87% being singletons. This clone has a count of ten or more. The V gene's germline CDR1 is MDHEN and CDR2 SYDVKM. CDR3 size: 12 residues. V shed 7 bases and J shed 4 bases, with 8 bases lying between them. The sample taken for sequencing was peripheral blood. The clonotype was recovered from a woman between 50 and 59 years old with active or convalescent COVID-19. This rearrangement joins TRBV28 to TRBJ1-5; D perhaps matches TRBD1 (5 bases). CDR3: CASTDRNQPQHF. The CDR3 DNA reads TGTGCCAGCACCGACAGAAATCAGCCCCAGCATTTT.